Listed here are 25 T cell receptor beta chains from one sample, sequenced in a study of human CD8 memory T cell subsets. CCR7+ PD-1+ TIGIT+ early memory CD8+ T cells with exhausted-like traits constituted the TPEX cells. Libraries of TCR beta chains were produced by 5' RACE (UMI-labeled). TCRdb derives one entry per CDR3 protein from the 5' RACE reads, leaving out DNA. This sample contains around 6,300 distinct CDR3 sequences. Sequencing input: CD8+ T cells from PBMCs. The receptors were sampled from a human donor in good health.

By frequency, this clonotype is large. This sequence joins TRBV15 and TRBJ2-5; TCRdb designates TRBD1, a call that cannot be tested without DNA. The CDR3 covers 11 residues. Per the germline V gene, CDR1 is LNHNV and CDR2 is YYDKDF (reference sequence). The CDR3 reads CATGHQETQYF.

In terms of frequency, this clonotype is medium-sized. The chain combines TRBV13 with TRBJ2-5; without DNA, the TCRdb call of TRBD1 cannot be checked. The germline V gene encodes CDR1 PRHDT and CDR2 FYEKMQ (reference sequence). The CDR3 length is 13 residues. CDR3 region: CASSGAQGETQYF.

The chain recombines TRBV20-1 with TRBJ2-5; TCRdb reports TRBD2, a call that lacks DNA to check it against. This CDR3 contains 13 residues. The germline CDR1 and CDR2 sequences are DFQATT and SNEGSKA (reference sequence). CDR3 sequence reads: CSARGTLQETQYF.

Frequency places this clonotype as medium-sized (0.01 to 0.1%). CDR3 loop: CASSLVGGDAYGYTF. This rearrangement joins TRBV5-1 to TRBJ1-2; TCRdb's D call, TRBD1, is unchecked because there is no DNA. The V gene's germline CDR1 is SGHRS and CDR2 YFSETQ. The CDR3 has 15 residues.

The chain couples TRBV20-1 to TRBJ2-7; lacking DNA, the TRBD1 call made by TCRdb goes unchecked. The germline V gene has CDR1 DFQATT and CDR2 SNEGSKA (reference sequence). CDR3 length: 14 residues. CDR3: CSASLGTDPYEQYF.

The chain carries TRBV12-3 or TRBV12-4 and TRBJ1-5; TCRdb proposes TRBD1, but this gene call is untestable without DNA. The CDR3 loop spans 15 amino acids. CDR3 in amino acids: CASTSNREGNQPQHF.

CDR3 loop: CASSIVYQGLNEQFF. The rearrangement links TRBV19 to TRBJ2-1; TCRdb gives TRBD1 as the D gene, but with no DNA this cannot be confirmed. Germline loops: CDR1 LNHDA, CDR2 SQIVND (reference sequence). The CDR3 is 15 amino acids.

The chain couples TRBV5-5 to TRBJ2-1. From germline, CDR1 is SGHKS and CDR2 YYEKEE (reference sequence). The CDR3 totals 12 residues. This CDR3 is CASSFGYNEQFF.

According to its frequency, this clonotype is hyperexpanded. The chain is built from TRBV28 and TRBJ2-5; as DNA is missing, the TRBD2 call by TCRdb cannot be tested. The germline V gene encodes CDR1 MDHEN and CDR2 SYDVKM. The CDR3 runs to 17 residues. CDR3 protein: CASRPPGLAGIQETQYF.

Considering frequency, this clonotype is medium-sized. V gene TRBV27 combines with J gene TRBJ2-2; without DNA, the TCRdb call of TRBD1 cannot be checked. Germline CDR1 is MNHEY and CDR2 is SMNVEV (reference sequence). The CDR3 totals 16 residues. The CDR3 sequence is CASSPVGTGLTGELFF.

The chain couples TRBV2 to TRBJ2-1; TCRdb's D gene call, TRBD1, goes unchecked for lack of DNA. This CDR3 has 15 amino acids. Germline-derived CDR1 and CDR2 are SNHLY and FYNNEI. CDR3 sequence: CASSEGAVAPGEQFF.

CDR3 residues: CASSPFAGSYNEQFF. This chain uses TRBV12-3 or TRBV12-4 with TRBJ2-1; TCRdb returns TRBD1, unconfirmable since there is no DNA. The CDR3 totals 15 residues.

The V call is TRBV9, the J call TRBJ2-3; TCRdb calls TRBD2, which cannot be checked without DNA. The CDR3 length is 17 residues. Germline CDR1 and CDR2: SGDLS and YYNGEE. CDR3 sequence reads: CASSEGGLAGEGDTQYF.

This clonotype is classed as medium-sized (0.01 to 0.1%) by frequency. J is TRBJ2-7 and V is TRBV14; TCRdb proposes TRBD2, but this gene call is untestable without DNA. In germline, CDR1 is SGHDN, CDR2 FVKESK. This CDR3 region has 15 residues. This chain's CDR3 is CASSQGLAGSYEQYF.

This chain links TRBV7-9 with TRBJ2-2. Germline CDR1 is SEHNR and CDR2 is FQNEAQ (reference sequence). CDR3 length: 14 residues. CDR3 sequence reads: CASSATVNTGELFF.

The CDR3 here is CASRGEEQPQHF. The rearrangement joins TRBV28 to TRBJ1-5. Germline loops: CDR1 MDHEN, CDR2 SYDVKM. The CDR3 sequence is 12 residues long. Together with reference TRBV28 and TRBJ1-5, the CDR3 gives the full variable domain: DVKVTQSSRYLVKRTGEKVFLECVQDMDHENMFWYRQDPGLGLRLIYFSYDVKMKEKGDIPEGYSVSREKKERFSLILESASTNQTSMYLCASRGEEQPQHFGDGTRLSIL.

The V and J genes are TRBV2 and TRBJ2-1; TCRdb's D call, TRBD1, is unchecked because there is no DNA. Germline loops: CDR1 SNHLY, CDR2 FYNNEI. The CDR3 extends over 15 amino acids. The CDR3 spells CASKKGGSSYNEQFF.

CDR3 region: CASNMDFQETQYF. J is TRBJ2-5 and V is TRBV12-3 or TRBV12-4; TCRdb reports TRBD2, a call that lacks DNA to check it against. CDR3 length: 13 amino acids.

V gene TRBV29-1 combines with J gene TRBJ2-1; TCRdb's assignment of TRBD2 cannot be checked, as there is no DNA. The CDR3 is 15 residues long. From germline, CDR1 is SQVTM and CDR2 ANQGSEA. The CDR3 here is CSVEAPSGSLNEQFF.

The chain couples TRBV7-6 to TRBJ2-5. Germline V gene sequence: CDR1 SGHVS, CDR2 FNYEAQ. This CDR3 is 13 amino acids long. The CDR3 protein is CASSHRLVADQYF.

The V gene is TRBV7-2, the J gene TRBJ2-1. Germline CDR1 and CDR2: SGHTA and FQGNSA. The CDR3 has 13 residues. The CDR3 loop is CASSLISYNEQFF.

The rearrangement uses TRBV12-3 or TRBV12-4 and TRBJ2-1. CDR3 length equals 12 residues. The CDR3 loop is CASSLAANEQFF.

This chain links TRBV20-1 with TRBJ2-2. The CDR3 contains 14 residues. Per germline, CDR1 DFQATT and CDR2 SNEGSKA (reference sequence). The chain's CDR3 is CSARDYSNTGELFF.

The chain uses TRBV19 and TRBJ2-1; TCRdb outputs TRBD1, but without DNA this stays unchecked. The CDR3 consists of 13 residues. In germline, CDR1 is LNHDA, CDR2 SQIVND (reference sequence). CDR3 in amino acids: CASTPGAAGEQFF.

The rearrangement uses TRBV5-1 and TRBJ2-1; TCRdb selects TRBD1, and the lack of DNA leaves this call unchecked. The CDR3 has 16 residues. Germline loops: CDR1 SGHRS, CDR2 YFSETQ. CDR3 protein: CASSSIQGTKYNEQFF.